Sequencing of this T cell receptor beta chain was carried out in a study of response to subunit inactivated influenza vaccine (dated by TCRdb to the late 2010s). The study in broad terms: To follow how T cells responded to a trivalent subunit inactivated influenza vaccine, the researchers relied on deep quantitative profiling of the T cell receptor repertoire.

What the authors observed across the whole study: It was suggested by the authors that each seasonal influenza vaccination may recruit only a limited number of new T cells.

Sequences LGHNA (CDR1) and YSLEER (CDR2) are obtained from the germline V gene. The germline ends are 18 bases apart after V is trimmed by 1 base and J by 2 bases. Reading from cysteine to phenylalanine, the CDR3 counts 17 amino acids. This entry keeps only the CDR3 DNA: 51 bases, framed from base 1. The receptor library was made with RT-PCR. Sequencing relied on an Illumina HiSeq 2500. The raw public reads went through TCRdb reprocessing: fastp at Q25, MiXCR clone calling, in-frame beta chains kept. Each record represents a unique CDR3 protein, reported with the most common genes and DNA among its rows. The sample table records almost 250,000 distinct CDR3 sequences; more than 10% of these occur just once. The ten largest clones take up more than 7% of the sample. As regards this clonotype: Its cognate antigen has yet to be identified. Nothing much larger sits one base from this clone, and base qualities are not available.

This receptor was taken from a man between 45 and 60 years old who received an inactivated influenza vaccine. Donor details come from another sample of the same person, matched by shared clones. The rearrangement combines TRBV4-3 with TRBJ2-7; the D gene is perhaps TRBD1, on 6 matching bases. The sample in question was non-naive T cells sorted from PBMCs, obtained approximately 15 days before vaccination. The cell subset or site label corresponds to: memory T cell fraction. The CDR3: CASSQVLRKGHTYEQYF. The DNA sequence is TGCGCCAGCAGCCAAGTCCTCAGAAAGGGACACACCTACGAGCAGTACTTC.